This T cell receptor beta chain was observed in a study of cytomegalovirus exposure and HLA in healthy donors. Study outcomes and limitations: Reports indicated that the classifier achieved high specificity and sensitivity in diagnosing cytomegalovirus status. In a later analysis, specific HLA alleles were associated with 15,000 to 20,000 TCR beta sequences at a 0.05 false discovery rate. In vitro data verified three CMV-associated chains as specific for CMV antigens. What a later analysis showed was that several of the most significant clusters appeared linked to common viral pathogens.

Primers included in the PCR were 60 Vbeta and 13 Jbeta primers. The table came from immunoSEQ multiplex PCR; TCRdb's copy has only in-frame clones and leaves some out. The table records under 200,000 clones, around 83% of them present only once. CDR3 length: 15 amino acids. Germline values: CDR1 LNHNV, CDR2 YYDKDF (reference sequence). Trimming took off 2 bases at V and 2 bases at J, with 11 bases between the two ends. A note on this clone: Antigen unknown.

The receptor was isolated from a man aged 35-49 years in good health and CMV-seropositive. Specimen: PBMCs. V and J are TRBV15 and TRBJ2-3, with D perhaps TRBD2 (5 bases). CDR3 bases: TGTGCCACCAGCAGACCCCCGGGGATCACAGATACGCAGTATTTT. Its protein is CATSRPPGITDTQYF.